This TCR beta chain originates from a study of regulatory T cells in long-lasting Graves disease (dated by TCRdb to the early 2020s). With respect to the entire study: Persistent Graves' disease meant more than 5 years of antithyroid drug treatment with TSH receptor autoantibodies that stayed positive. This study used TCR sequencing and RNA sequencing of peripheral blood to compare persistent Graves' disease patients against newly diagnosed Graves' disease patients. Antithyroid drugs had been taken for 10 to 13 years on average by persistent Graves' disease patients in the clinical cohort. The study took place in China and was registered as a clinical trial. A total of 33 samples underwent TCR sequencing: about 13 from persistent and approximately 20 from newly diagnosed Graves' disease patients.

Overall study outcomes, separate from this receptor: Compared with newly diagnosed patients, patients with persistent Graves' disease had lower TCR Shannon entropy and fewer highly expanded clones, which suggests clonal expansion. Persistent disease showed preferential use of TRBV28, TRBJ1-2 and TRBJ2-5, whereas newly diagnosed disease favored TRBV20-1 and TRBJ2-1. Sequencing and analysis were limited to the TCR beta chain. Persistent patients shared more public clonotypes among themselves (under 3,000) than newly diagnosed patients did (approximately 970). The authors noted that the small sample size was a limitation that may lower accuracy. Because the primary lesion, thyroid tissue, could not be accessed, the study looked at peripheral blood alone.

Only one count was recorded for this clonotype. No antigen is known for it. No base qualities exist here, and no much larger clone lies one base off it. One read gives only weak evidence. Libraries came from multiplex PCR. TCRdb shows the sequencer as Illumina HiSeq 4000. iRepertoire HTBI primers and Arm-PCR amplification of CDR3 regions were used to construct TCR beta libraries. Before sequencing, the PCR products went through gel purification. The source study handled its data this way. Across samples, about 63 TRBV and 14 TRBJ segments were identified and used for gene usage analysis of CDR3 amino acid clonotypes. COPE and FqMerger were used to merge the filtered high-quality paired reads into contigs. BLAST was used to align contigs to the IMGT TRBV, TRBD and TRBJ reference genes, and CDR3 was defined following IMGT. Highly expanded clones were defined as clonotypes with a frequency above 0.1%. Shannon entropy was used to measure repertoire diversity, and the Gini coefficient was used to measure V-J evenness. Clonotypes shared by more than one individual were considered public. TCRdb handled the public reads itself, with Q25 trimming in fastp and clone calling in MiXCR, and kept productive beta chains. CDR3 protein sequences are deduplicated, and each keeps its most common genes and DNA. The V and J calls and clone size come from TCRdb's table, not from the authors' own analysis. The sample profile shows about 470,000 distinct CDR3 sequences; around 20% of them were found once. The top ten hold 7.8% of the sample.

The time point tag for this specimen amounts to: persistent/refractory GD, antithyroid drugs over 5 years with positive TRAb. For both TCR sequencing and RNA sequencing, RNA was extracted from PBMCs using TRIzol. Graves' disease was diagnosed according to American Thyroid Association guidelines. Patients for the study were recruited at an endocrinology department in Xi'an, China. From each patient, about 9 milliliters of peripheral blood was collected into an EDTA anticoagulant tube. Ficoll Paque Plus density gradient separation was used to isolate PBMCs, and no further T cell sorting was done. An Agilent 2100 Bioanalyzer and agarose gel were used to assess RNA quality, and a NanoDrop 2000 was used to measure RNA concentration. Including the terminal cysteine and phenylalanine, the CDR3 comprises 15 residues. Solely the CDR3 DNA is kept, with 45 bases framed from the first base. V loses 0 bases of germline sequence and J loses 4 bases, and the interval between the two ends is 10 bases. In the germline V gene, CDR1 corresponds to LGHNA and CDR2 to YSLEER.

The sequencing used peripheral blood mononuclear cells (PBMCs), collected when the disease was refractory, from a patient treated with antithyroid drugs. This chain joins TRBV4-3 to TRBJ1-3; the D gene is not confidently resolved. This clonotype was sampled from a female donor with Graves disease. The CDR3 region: CASSQEWAGGNTIYF. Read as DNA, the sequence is TGCGCCAGCAGCCAAGAGTGGGCCGGGGGAAACACCATATATTTT.